This TCR beta chain was found in a study of T cells in Graves' hyperthyroidism and ophthalmopathy. There were TCR beta CDR3 regions amplified from RNA transcripts. TCR CDR3 regions were first amplified by RT-PCR with HTBI primers. TCRdb redid the calling of the multiplex PCR reads with MiXCR, one entry per CDR3 protein. In the table there are around 620,000 distinct CDR3 sequences, roughly 46% of which are singletons. This CDR3 contains 14 residues. Trimming cost V 4 bases and J 10 bases; bases outside gene matches: 7. CDR1 and CDR2 (germline): MNHEY, SMNVEV (reference sequence). Material: peripheral blood or thyroid tissue (not recorded which). The chain couples TRBV27 to TRBJ1-6; TRBD1 matches 7 bases. The origin of this receptor is an adult woman with Graves' disease, either hyperthyroidism or ophthalmopathy (not recorded which). The DNA for the CDR3 is TGTGCCAGCAGTTACAGGGGCCCGGTGTCACCCCTCCACTTT. Its translation is CASSYRGPVSPLHF.